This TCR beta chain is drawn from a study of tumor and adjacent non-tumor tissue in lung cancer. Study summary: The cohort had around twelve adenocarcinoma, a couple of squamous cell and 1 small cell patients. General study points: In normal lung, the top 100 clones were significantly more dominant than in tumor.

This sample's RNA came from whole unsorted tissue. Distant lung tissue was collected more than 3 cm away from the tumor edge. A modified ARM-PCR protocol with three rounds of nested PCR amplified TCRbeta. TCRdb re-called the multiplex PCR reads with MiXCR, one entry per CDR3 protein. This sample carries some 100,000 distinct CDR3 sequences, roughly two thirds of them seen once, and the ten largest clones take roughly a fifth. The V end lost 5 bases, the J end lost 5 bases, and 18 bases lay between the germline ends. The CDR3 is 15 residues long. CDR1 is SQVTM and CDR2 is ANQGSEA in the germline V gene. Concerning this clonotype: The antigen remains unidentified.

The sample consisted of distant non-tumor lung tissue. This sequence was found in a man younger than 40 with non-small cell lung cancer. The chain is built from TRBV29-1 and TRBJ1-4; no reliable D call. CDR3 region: CSVQASHGRNEKLFF. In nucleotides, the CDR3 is TGCAGCGTTCAGGCCTCCCATGGACGGAATGAAAAACTGTTTTTT.